The 5 T cell receptor beta chains given below trace back to one sample, sequenced in a study of blood T cell repertoires in COVID-19. Only in-frame clones appear in the TCRdb table, and some are missing; sequencing was by immunoSEQ multiplex PCR. Of approximately 300,000 clones listed, about 88% are singletons. The specimen sequenced was peripheral blood. These receptors came from a woman in her twenties or thirties with COVID-19, enrolled during active disease.

V gene TRBV7-3 combines with J gene TRBJ2-1, with TRBD2 matching 8 bases. The V gene end was trimmed by 5 bases and the J gene end by 9 bases; junction bases not matched to a gene: 9. CDR3 size: 14 residues. Per germline, CDR1 SGHTA and CDR2 FQGTGA. CDR3 DNA sequence: TGTGCCAGCAGCCCCAGCGGGAGCAGAGGTGAGCAGTTCTTC. Its protein product is CASSPSGSRGEQFF.

The count of this clone is one. The chain carries TRBV3-1 (or the pseudogene TRBV3-2) and TRBJ1-1; D perhaps matches TRBD1 (6 bases). From germline, CDR1 is LGHDT and CDR2 YNNKEL (reference sequence). The CDR3 extends over 14 amino acids. Trimming cost V 2 bases and J 7 bases, with 14 bases left between them. The CDR3 here is CASSQTGQIGEAFF. The CDR3 DNA reads as TGTGCCAGCAGCCAAACAGGGCAGATCGGTGAAGCTTTCTTT.

CDR3 region: CATSRDRPGTENEQFF. The CDR3 region has the DNA TGTGCCACCAGCAGAGATCGCCCGGGAACGGAGAATGAGCAGTTCTTC. The gene calls are TRBV15 and TRBJ2-1, with D possibly TRBD2 on 5 matching bases. The CDR3 length is 16 residues. The germline V gene encodes CDR1 LNHNV and CDR2 YYDKDF (reference sequence). V dropped 0 bases and J dropped 7 bases, with 16 bases sitting between them.

The V and J genes are TRBV30 and TRBJ2-7; 7 bases map to TRBD1. The CDR3 loop spans 16 amino acids. V shed 4 bases, J shed 3 bases, and the junction held 15 bases outside the gene matches. Germline-derived CDR1 and CDR2 are GTSNPN and SVGIG (reference sequence). The CDR3 DNA reads as TGTGCCTGGAAGAAGACCGGGACAGCTAACTACTACGAGCAGTACTTC. Its translation: CAWKKTGTANYYEQYF.

The count of this clone is one. The chain employs TRBV27 and TRBJ1-2; maybe TRBD1 (6 bases). This CDR3 is 15 amino acids long. Germline CDR1 reads MNHEY; CDR2 reads SMNVEV (reference sequence). V gave up 3 bases and J gave up 7 bases, with 18 bases separating them. CDR3 in amino acids: CASSLSVRGDSGYTF. The CDR3 DNA reads TGTGCCAGCAGTTTGTCAGTCAGGGGTGATAGTGGCTACACCTTC.